These T cell receptor beta chains were read from a single sample in a study of T cells in Graves' hyperthyroidism and ophthalmopathy. TCRdb re-derived calls from the multiplex PCR reads in MiXCR, one entry per CDR3 protein. Here the sample spans roughly 750,000 distinct CDR3 sequences, about 17% being singletons. The sample comprised blood. Every receptor here comes from a man younger than 35 with Graves' hyperthyroidism. Each CDR3 is given with its conserved first and last residue. Each record gives: V gene, D gene, clone size, J gene, CDR3 DNA, CDR3 protein. A D gene is named only where the DNA matches it firmly. Size is stated for part of the rows, as once, few or many counts, or as a class when the clone is expanded.

TRBV5-1	-	-	TRBJ2-3	TGCGCCAGCAGCTTGGCCTCGGCAGGGGTGCGAGATACGCAGTATTTT	CASSLASAGVRDTQYF
TRBV5-8	-	-	TRBJ2-7	TGTGCCAGCAGCTGGGGTGTTGGAACCTACGAGCAGTACTTC	CASSWGVGTYEQYF
TRBV6-2/TRBV6-3	TRBD2	many	TRBJ2-3	TGTGCCAGCAGTGACGGACTAGCGGCTACAATAACAGATACGCAGTATTTT	CASSDGLAATITDTQYF
TRBV6-1	TRBD1	many	TRBJ2-7	TGTGCCAGCAGAAACCGGGACAGGGCGTCCTACGAGCAGTACTTC	CASRNRDRASYEQYF
TRBV28	-	-	TRBJ1-4	TGTGCCAGCAGTTTATCGGGCTCGGCTAATGAAAAACTGTTTTTT	CASSLSGSANEKLFF
TRBV13	TRBD2	-	TRBJ2-3	TGTGCCAGCAGCGCCATCCTAGCGGGAGCAGATACGCAGTATTTT	CASSAILAGADTQYF
TRBV28	TRBD1	many	TRBJ2-7	TGTGCCAGCAGGGGGACAGGGAGGGGGTACGAGCAGTACTTC	CASRGTGRGYEQYF
TRBV28	-	many	TRBJ1-2	TGTGCCAGCAGTATAGGAGCGGTTAACTATGGCTACACCTTC	CASSIGAVNYGYTF
TRBV7-2	-	once	TRBJ1-4	TGTGCCAGCAGCTTAAGGAGGTGGGATGAAAAACTGTTTTTT	CASSLRRWDEKLFF
TRBV2	TRBD2	-	TRBJ2-5	TGTGCCAGCAAGACTAGCGGGAGAGGGGCCCAGTACTTC	CASKTSGRGAQYF
TRBV11-3	-	many	TRBJ2-1	TGTGCCAGCAGCTTATCCCATGAGCAGTTCTTC	CASSLSHEQFF
TRBV28	-	many	TRBJ1-2	TGTGCCAGCAGGGGTATTTCTAACTATGGCTACACCTTC	CASRGISNYGYTF
TRBV12-3/TRBV12-4	TRBD2	many	TRBJ2-3	TGTGCCAGCAGTTTTTGGGCTAGCGGTACGTCAGATACGCAGTATTTT	CASSFWASGTSDTQYF
TRBV25-1	-	few	TRBJ2-7	TGTGCCAGCAGTGAATGGTCTCAGGAAGGGTCCTACGAGCAGTACTTC	CASSEWSQEGSYEQYF
TRBV10-3	TRBD1	-	TRBJ1-5	TGTGCCATCAGTGATTCCGGGACAGGGGATCAGCCCCAGCATTTT	CAISDSGTGDQPQHF
TRBV20-1	-	many	TRBJ2-5	TGCAGTGCCCTTCGTGGGGCCCCAGAGACCCAGTACTTC	CSALRGAPETQYF
TRBV29-1	-	few	TRBJ1-5	TGCAGCGTTGGCCAGCCAGATCAGCCCCAGCATTTT	CSVGQPDQPQHF
TRBV6-2/TRBV6-3	-	-	TRBJ2-1	TGTGCCAGCAGTTACTCAGGGGAAGGACTCTACAATGAGCAGTTCTTC	CASSYSGEGLYNEQFF
TRBV6-1	-	few	TRBJ2-5	TGTGCCAGCACTGTCAGGGTTGAGACCCAGTACTTC	CASTVRVETQYF
TRBV27	-	-	TRBJ1-5	TGTGCCAGCAGGCCGACTCAGGGAGGAGGACAGCCCCAGCATTTT	CASRPTQGGGQPQHF
TRBV7-8	TRBD1	once	TRBJ2-7	TGTGCCAGCAGCTTAGACAGGGGTTTTTACGAGCAGTACTTC	CASSLDRGFYEQYF
TRBV13	TRBD2	-	TRBJ2-2	TGTGCCAGCAGCTTCCTTAGCGGGAGGCTCACCGGGGAGCTGTTTTTT	CASSFLSGRLTGELFF
TRBV4-1	TRBD1	few	TRBJ1-3	TGCGCCAGCCGCCCAGGAGACAGGGCTACTTTCTCTGGAAACACCATATATTTT	CASRPGDRATFSGNTIYF
TRBV5-1	-	few	TRBJ2-7	TGTGCCAGCAGCGTCAGTGGGATCTCCCACTACGAGCAGTACTTC	CASSVSGISHYEQYF
TRBV6-5	TRBD1	many	TRBJ2-1	TGTGCCAGCAGTTACTCCGGGACAGGGGGCCGGAATGAGCAGTTCTTC	CASSYSGTGGRNEQFF
TRBV11-3	-	few	TRBJ2-5	TGTGCCAGCAGCTTAGAGTCGAGGTACCAAGAGACCCAGTACTTC	CASSLESRYQETQYF
TRBV6-1	-	-	TRBJ1-2	TGTGCCAGCTTCGGGGGGCGCGATGGCTACACCTTC	CASFGGRDGYTF
TRBV20-1	-	few	TRBJ2-7	TGCAGCGCCCATCTGAGCTACGAGCAGTACTTC	CSAHLSYEQYF
TRBV2	TRBD1	-	TRBJ1-1	TGTGCCAGCTCTCCGGCGGGACAGAAAGCTTTCTTT	CASSPAGQKAFF
TRBV11-3	-	-	TRBJ2-2	TGTGCCAGCAGCCCGCGGGTGGCCGGGGAGCTGTTTTTT	CASSPRVAGELFF
TRBV10-2	-	few	TRBJ2-1	TGCGCCAGCAGTAGTGGGAGGCCCGACAATGAGCAGTTCTTC	CASSSGRPDNEQFF
TRBV28	-	many	TRBJ2-2	TGTGCCAGCAGTTTATCCGAACCGGGACACTCTTTGGGGGAGCTGTTTTTT	CASSLSEPGHSLGELFF
TRBV10-3	-	many	TRBJ2-1	TGTGCCATCAGTGGGGACCAGAGGTACAATGAGCAGTTCTTC	CAISGDQRYNEQFF
TRBV24-1	-	few	TRBJ1-5	TGTGCCACCAGCCCCGCGGGGCCCAATCAGCCCCAGCATTTT	CATSPAGPNQPQHF
TRBV7-2	-	many	TRBJ2-5	TGTGCCAGCAGCAAAAAGCTAGGTTCGGAGACCCAGTACTTC	CASSKKLGSETQYF
TRBV5-1	-	many	TRBJ2-3	TGCGCCAGCAGCTTAACTCACACGGGAGAGACCACAGATACGCAGTATTTT	CASSLTHTGETTDTQYF
TRBV27	-	-	TRBJ2-3	TGTGCCAGCAGTTTAAGTCCTAGCGGAGGGGGAGATACGCAGTATTTT	CASSLSPSGGGDTQYF
TRBV2	-	many	TRBJ1-5	TGTGCCAGCAGTGAAGCGATGGGGTGGGGTAGGAATCAGCCCCAGCATTTT	CASSEAMGWGRNQPQHF
TRBV5-5	TRBD2	once	TRBJ2-2	TGTGCCAGCAGCCCCGGGACTACGAAGGGGGAGCTGTTTTTT	CASSPGTTKGELFF
TRBV3-1	TRBD2	-	TRBJ2-3	TGTGCCAGCAGCCCGACTAGCGGGACGCGCGATACGCAGTATTTT	CASSPTSGTRDTQYF